Listed below are T cell receptor beta chains from one sample, sequenced in a study of glioma-infiltrating T cells. MiXCR, applied by TCRdb to the multiplex PCR reads, yields one record per CDR3 protein. This table holds about 99,000 distinct CDR3 sequences, about 30% found once. Sequenced: glioma tissue, nonneoplastic brain tissue, or PBMCs (not recorded which). The receptors were gathered from a human donor with low-grade glioma or glioblastoma, undergoing nonglioma brain surgery, or in good health (not recorded which). Each CDR3 is given with its conserved first and last residue.

>TRBJ2-5|TRBV28
CASRDARTDQETQYF
>TRBJ1-1|TRBV19
CASSNEGRTEAFF
>TRBJ2-1|TRBV5-1
CASSFRLSDHEQFF
>TRBJ1-2|TRBV7-8
CASSLDSRYGYTF
>TRBJ2-6|TRBV4-1
CASSQVQLSGANVLTF
>TRBJ1-2|TRBV2
CATSGYTF
>TRBJ2-2|TRBV6-1
CAGLETGKARTGELFF
>TRBJ2-7|TRBV3-1
CASSQVGQGGYEQYF
>TRBJ1-1|TRBV28
CASSHHLLGGTERKGEAFF
>TRBJ2-1|TRBV6-1
CASSVTRDQFF
>TRBJ1-5|TRBV3-1
CASSLYTGEQPQHF
>TRBJ1-5|TRBV12-3/TRBV12-4
CASSPDTGLGEPQHF
>TRBJ2-3|TRBV19
CASSNSGGAGDTQYF
>TRBJ1-2|TRBV19
CASSVDPRKITNYGYTF
>TRBJ2-1|TRBV18
CASSPSLAGDYNEQFF
>TRBJ1-4|TRBV6-1
CASSIIGLGGEKLFF
>TRBJ2-1|TRBV7-2
CASSINAGGFNEQFF
>TRBJ1-2|TRBV6-2/TRBV6-3
CASSYSPTFNYGYTF
>TRBJ2-5|TRBV19
CASSIRGETQYF
>TRBJ2-7|TRBV27
CASSFGGRSSYEQYF
>TRBJ2-4|TRBV6-1
CASSPEGQAKNIQYF
>TRBJ1-1|TRBV6-2/TRBV6-3
CASSRDSGSLLPPEAFF
>TRBJ1-5|TRBV6-2/TRBV6-3
CASGYREGNHPQHF
>TRBJ2-3|TRBV7-2
CASSFAGLAGDDTQYF
>TRBJ1-5|TRBV20-1
CSATGDIPEVGNQPQHF
>TRBJ2-5|TRBV20-1
CSARDWGHRRETQYF
>TRBJ2-1|TRBV3-1
CASSQGTGGGYEQFF
>TRBJ1-2|TRBV12-3/TRBV12-4
CASSRRTDYGYTF
>TRBJ1-5|TRBV15
CATSRAKGNQPQHF
>TRBJ2-7|TRBV3-1
CASSREGPYEQYF
>TRBJ1-2|TRBV5-4
CASSSLFASYGYTF
>TRBJ2-1|TRBV7-2
CASSLIRGGNEQFF
>TRBJ1-2|TRBV7-2
CASSFGYGYTF
>TRBJ1-6|TRBV27
CASSLAGYSPLHF
>TRBJ2-3|TRBV20-1
CSATPRDSPTDTQYF
>TRBJ1-3|TRBV6-1
CASRRGMENTIYF
>TRBJ2-1|TRBV12-5
CASGTPSGEQFF
>TRBJ2-3|TRBV20-1
CSATGTENTDTQYF
>TRBJ2-3|TRBV7-3
CASSLSFGGFTDTQYF
>TRBJ2-3|TRBV7-9
CASSSWGGGDTQYF